This T cell receptor beta chain was recovered during a study of T cell responses to AZD1222 COVID-19 vaccine. Regarding the study as a whole: All repertoire sampling was performed exclusively after the peak T cell response. Baseline seropositivity occurred in only a handful of AZD1222 recipients. Donors were mostly white British, more females; clonal diversity possibly underestimated.

The table came from immunoSEQ multiplex PCR; TCRdb's copy has only in-frame clones and leaves some out. The table lists about 79,000 clones, over 75% of them singletons, with roughly a fifth in the top ten. From germline, CDR1 is KGHDR and CDR2 SFDVKD. This CDR3 contains 13 residues. The V and J ends lost 3 bases and 6 bases, in that order; junction bases with no gene match: 0. This clone has only one observation. The antigen remains undetermined. The sequenced sample was peripheral blood, obtained on day 0 of AZD1222 vaccination. This rearrangement joins TRBV24-1 to TRBJ2-2; 7 nucleotides agree with TRBD1. This TCR was recovered from an adult in good health. The CDR3 loop is CATSDQGAGELFF. Written as DNA, the CDR3 is TGTGCCACCAGTGATCAGGGGGCCGGGGAGCTGTTTTTT.